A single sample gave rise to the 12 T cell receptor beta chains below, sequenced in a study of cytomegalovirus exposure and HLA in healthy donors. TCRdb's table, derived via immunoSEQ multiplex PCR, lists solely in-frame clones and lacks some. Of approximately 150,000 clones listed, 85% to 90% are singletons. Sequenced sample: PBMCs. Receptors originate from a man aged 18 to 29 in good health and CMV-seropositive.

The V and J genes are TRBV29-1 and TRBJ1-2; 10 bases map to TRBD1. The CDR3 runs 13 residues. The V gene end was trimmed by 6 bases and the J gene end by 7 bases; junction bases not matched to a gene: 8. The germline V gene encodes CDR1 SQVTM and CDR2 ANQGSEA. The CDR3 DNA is TGCAGCGTAGGTAGGGACAGGGGATCTGGCTACACCTTC. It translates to CSVGRDRGSGYTF.

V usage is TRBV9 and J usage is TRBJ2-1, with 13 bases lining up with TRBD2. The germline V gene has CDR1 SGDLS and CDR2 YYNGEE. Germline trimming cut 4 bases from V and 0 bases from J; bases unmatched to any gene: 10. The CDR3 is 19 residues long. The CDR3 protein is CASSPPGLAGISSYNEQFF. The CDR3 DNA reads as TGTGCCAGCAGCCCACCGGGACTAGCGGGGATAAGCTCCTACAATGAGCAGTTCTTC.

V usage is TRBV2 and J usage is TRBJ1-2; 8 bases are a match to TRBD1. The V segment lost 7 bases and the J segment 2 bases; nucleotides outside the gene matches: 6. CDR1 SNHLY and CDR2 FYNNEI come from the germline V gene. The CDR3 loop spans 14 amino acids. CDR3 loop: CASTQGAPNYGYTF. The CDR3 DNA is TGTGCCAGCACCCAGGGGGCGCCCAACTATGGCTACACCTTC.

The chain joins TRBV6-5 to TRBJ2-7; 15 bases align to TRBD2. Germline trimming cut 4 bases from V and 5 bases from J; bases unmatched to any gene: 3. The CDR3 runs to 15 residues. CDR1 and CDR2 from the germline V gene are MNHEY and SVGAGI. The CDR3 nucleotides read TGTGCCAGCAGTTTCGGACTAGCGGGAGGGAACGAGCAGTACTTC. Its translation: CASSFGLAGGNEQYF.

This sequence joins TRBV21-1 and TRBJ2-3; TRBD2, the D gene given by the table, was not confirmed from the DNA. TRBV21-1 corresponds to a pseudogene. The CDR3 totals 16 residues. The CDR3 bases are TGTGCCAGCAGCTCACTAGGGCCACAGACCACAGATACGCAGTATTTT. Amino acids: CASSSLGPQTTDTQYF.

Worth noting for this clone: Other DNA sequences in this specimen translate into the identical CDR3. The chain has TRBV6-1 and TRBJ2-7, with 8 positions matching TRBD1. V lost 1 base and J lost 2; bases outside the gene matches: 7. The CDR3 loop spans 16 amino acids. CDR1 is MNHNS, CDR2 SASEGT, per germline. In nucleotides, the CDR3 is TGTGCCAGCAGTGAAGAGCTACCAGGGGGCGCCTACGAGCAGTACTTC. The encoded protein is CASSEELPGGAYEQYF.

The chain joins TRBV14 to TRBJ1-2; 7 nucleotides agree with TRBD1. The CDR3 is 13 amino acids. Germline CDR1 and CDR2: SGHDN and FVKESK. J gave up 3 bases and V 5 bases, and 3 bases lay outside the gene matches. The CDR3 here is CASSEGQHYGYTF. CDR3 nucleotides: TGTGCCAGCAGCGAGGGACAGCACTATGGCTACACCTTC.

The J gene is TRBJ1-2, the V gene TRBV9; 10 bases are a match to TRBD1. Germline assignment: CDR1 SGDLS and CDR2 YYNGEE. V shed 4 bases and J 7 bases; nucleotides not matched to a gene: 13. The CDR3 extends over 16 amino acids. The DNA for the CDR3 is TGTGCCAGCAGCCCTCGGACAGGGGGGCCCCTGGGTGGCTACACCTTC. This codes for CASSPRTGGPLGGYTF.

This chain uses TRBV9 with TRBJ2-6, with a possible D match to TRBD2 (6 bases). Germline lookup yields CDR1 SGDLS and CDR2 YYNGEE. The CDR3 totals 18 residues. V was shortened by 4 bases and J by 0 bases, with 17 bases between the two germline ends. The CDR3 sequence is CASSPRGTLSSGANVLTF. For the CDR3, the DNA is TGTGCCAGCAGCCCCCGCGGGACCCTAAGCTCTGGGGCCAACGTCCTGACTTTC.

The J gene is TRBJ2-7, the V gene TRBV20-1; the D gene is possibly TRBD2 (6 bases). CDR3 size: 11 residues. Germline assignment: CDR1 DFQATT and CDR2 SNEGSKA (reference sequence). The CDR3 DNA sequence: TGCAGCGCCAGACTAGTCTGGGAGCAGTACTTC. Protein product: CSARLVWEQYF.

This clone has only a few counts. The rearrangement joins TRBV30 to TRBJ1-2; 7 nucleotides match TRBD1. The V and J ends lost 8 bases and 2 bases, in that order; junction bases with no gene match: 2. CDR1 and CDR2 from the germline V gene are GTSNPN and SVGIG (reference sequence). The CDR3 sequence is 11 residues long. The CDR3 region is CAGDRNYGYTF. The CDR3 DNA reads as TGTGCCGGGGACAGAAACTATGGCTACACCTTC.

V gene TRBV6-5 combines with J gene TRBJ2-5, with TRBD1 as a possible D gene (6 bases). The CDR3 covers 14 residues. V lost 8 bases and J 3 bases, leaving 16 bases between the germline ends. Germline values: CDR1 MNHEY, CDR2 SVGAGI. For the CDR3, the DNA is TGTGCCAGCCAAACCTCAGACAGGAAAGAGACCCAGTACTTC. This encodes CASQTSDRKETQYF.